The rows below give T cell receptor beta chains drawn from one sample of a study of T-cell reconstitution after alpha-beta-depleted transplantation in children. TCRdb fed the PCR reads into MiXCR, producing one record per CDR3 protein. The sample holds 150,000 to 250,000 distinct CDR3 sequences, 5% to 7.5% seen once. The source was PBMCs, collected before TCRalphabeta/CD19-depleted stem cell transplant. These receptors originate from a girl under three years old with combined immunodeficiency, due to receive a stem cell transplant. Each CDR3 is given with its conserved first and last residue. D genes are given only for firm matches. The size of a clone is reported for some rows only, either as once, few or many, or as a class for expanded clones.

.	16	many	TRBV29-1	TRBJ1-1	TGCAGCGTTGAAGTTTTAGTAATCCGGGGTTACACTGAAGCTTTCTTT	CSVEVLVIRGYTEAFF
.	15	.	TRBV7-6	TRBJ2-5	TGTGCCAGCAGCTTAGATCCGAGCTTACAAGAGACCCAGTACTTC	CASSLDPSLQETQYF
TRBD2	20	many	TRBV12-3/TRBV12-4	TRBJ2-5	TGTGCCAGCAGTCCAGGGACTAGCGGGGGGGCTTTCTGGTTTTCGGGGACCCAGTACTTC	CASSPGTSGGAFWFSGTQYF
.	13	many	TRBV6-1	TRBJ2-5	TGTGCCAGCAGTGAACCATGGGAAGAGACCCAGTACTTC	CASSEPWEETQYF
.	16	many	TRBV20-1	TRBJ2-3	TGCAGTGCCCCGGCGGGGGCACCGTCCAGCACAGATACGCAGTATTTT	CSAPAGAPSSTDTQYF
.	13	many	TRBV2	TRBJ2-7	TGTGCCAGAGGCGGGACGGAGAACTACGAGCAGTACTTC	CARGGTENYEQYF
TRBD2	17	many	TRBV11-2	TRBJ2-3	TGTGCCAGCAGCTCTAGACTAGCGGGAGGGCCTAGAGATACGCAGTATTTT	CASSSRLAGGPRDTQYF
TRBD1	12	many	TRBV2	TRBJ1-3	TGTGCCAGCGGACAGGATGGAAACACCATATATTTT	CASGQDGNTIYF
.	17	many	TRBV2	TRBJ2-3	TGTGCCAGCAGTGAAGAAGAAGGGGGGCGGTACACAGATACGCAGTATTTT	CASSEEEGGRYTDTQYF
.	14	many	TRBV20-1	TRBJ2-5	TGCAGTGCTAGAGGACTAGATCGTCCAGAGACCCAGTACTTC	CSARGLDRPETQYF
.	15	many	TRBV3-1	TRBJ2-7	TGTGCCAGCAGGAGGTCCGGGACCGCCGTTTACGAGCAGTACTTC	CASRRSGTAVYEQYF
TRBD2	15	many	TRBV20-1	TRBJ2-7	TGCAGTGCTAGCGAGGTTAGCGGGGGAAAATACGAGCAGTACTTC	CSASEVSGGKYEQYF
.	14	many	TRBV5-1	TRBJ2-1	TGCGCCAGCACCCTACCGGAGAGGCCCAATGAGCAGTTCTTC	CASTLPERPNEQFF
TRBD2	14	many	TRBV20-1	TRBJ2-7	TGCAGTGCGCCGGGGCTAGCGGGGGACTACGAGCAGTACTTC	CSAPGLAGDYEQYF
.	16	many	TRBV7-8	TRBJ2-2	TGTGCCAGCAGCTTAAGCTATACAGCGAACACCGGGGAGCTGTTTTTT	CASSLSYTANTGELFF
.	15	many	TRBV6-1	TRBJ2-7	TGTGCCAGCAGTCCTATGACCCCACACTCCTACGAGCAGTGCTTC	CASSPMTPHSYEQCF
TRBD1	15	many	TRBV9	TRBJ2-7	TGTGCCAGCAGCGCCGAGGGGACAGGGGGCGACGAGCAGTACTTC	CASSAEGTGGDEQYF
.	16	few	TRBV20-1	TRBJ2-1	TGCAGTGCACCGAAGTGGGAAAGACTACTACAGAGGGAGCAGTTCTTC	CSAPKWERLLQREQFF
.	13	many	TRBV20-1	TRBJ2-7	TGCAGTGCTAACCGGGACAAGTCCTACGAGCAGTACTTC	CSANRDKSYEQYF
.	13	many	TRBV12-3/TRBV12-4	TRBJ2-7	TGTGCCAGCAGTTTCTCTTCCGCCTACGAGCAGTACTTC	CASSFSSAYEQYF
TRBD1	14	many	TRBV29-1	TRBJ2-7	TGCAGCGTTGAAGTATTCGACAGGGGGTACGAGCAGTACTTC	CSVEVFDRGYEQYF
.	14	many	TRBV5-8	TRBJ2-3	TGTGCCAGCAGCTTTCACAGGGCGGCAGATACGCAGTATTTT	CASSFHRAADTQYF
.	14	.	TRBV4-1	TRBJ1-1	TGCGCCAGCAGCCAAGAAGGCATGAACACTGAAGCTTTCTTT	CASSQEGMNTEAFF
TRBD2	17	many	TRBV6-2/TRBV6-3	TRBJ2-7	TGTGCCAGCAGTCACTTCCGACTAGCGGGGGACCCCTACGAGCAGTACTTC	CASSHFRLAGDPYEQYF
.	14	.	TRBV20-1	TRBJ2-7	TGCAGTGCTGGTCGGAAGCGACCCTCCTACGAGCAGTACTTC	CSAGRKRPSYEQYF
TRBD2	14	many	TRBV4-3	TRBJ2-1	TGCGCCAGCAGCCAAGAGACTAGCGGCAATGAGCAGTTCTTC	CASSQETSGNEQFF
.	13	many	TRBV7-9	TRBJ2-1	TGTGCCAGCAGCTTCGCTAGCCTCAATGAGCAGTTCTTC	CASSFASLNEQFF
.	16	.	TRBV20-1	TRBJ2-5	TGCTGTGCTATAGGGGGGGAGCGGGGTAAATTAGAGACCCAGTACTTC	CCAIGGERGKLETQYF
TRBD2	19	few	TRBV7-8	TRBJ2-3	TGTGCCAGCAGCTACGCGCCTCCGGGTAGCGGGAGTCTTTCGGATACGCAGTATTTT	CASSYAPPGSGSLSDTQYF
.	14	many	TRBV6-2/TRBV6-3	TRBJ1-5	TGTGCCAGCAGTTACCCAGCGGAGAATCAGCCCCAGCATTTT	CASSYPAENQPQHF
.	15	many	TRBV24-1	TRBJ1-5	TGTGCCACCAGTGGGGGTGGGGCAGACAATCAGCCCCAGCATTTT	CATSGGGADNQPQHF
.	13	many	TRBV28	TRBJ1-1	TGTGCCAGCAGTTTTAGTTTGGACACTGAAGCTTTCTTT	CASSFSLDTEAFF
TRBD2	16	many	TRBV5-8	TRBJ2-1	TGTGCCAGCAGCTTAAGAGCGGGGGGGCCGATAGTAGAGCAGTTCTTC	CASSLRAGGPIVEQFF
.	16	.	TRBV2	TRBJ1-2	TGTGCCAGCAGTGAAGCGCTTGGGGGAGCATATAAAGGCTACACCTTC	CASSEALGGAYKGYTF
TRBD1	14	.	TRBV7-3	TRBJ2-3	TGTGCCTCCAACCGGGACAGCAAAACAGATACGCAGTATTTT	CASNRDSKTDTQYF
.	18	many	TRBV28	TRBJ2-3	TGTGCCAGCAGTACACCCGCGCGACAGGCCGGAGGGCCAGATACGCAGTATTTT	CASSTPARQAGGPDTQYF
.	15	.	TRBV25-1	TRBJ2-5	TGTGCCAGCAGTCGTTTAGGGGGGATCCAAGAGACCCAGTACTTC	CASSRLGGIQETQYF
TRBD1	14	many	TRBV4-3	TRBJ2-7	TGCGCCAGCAGCCAGGACAGGGTAAGCGACGAGCAGTACTTC	CASSQDRVSDEQYF
.	16	many	TRBV28	TRBJ1-6	TGTGCCAGCAGTTTAACGTCAGGGGCTCGTAATTCACCCCTCCACTTT	CASSLTSGARNSPLHF
TRBD2	15	many	TRBV12-3/TRBV12-4	TRBJ2-1	TGTGCCAGCAGTTTTGACGGACTAGGCCTAAATGAGCAGTTCTTC	CASSFDGLGLNEQFF
TRBD1	16	many	TRBV28	TRBJ2-1	TGTGCCAGCAGTTATTCCCCCGGGACAGGGTCGGGTGAGCAGTTCTTC	CASSYSPGTGSGEQFF
.	15	many	TRBV6-1	TRBJ1-1	TGTGCCAGCAATAGAGGCCCTGAGTTGAACACTGAAGCTTTCTTT	CASNRGPELNTEAFF
.	16	many	TRBV2	TRBJ2-7	TGTGCCAGCAGTGAAGCGCGAGGGGCCATACGCTACGAGCAGTACTTC	CASSEARGAIRYEQYF
.	14	many	TRBV5-6	TRBJ2-3	TGTGCCAGCAGCTTCAATGGCGGCACAGATACGCAGTATTTT	CASSFNGGTDTQYF
TRBD2	15	many	TRBV5-5	TRBJ2-1	TGTGCCAGCAGCTTTAGCGGGAGCTCCTACAATGAGCAGTTCTTC	CASSFSGSSYNEQFF
.	16	many	TRBV7-8	TRBJ1-3	TGTGCCAGCAGCTTATTTGTCCCGAACTCTGGAAACACCATATATTTT	CASSLFVPNSGNTIYF
TRBD1	15	many	TRBV5-6	TRBJ2-7	TGTGCCAGCAGCTTGCTCCGGGACAGGTTTTACGAGCAGTACTTC	CASSLLRDRFYEQYF
TRBD2	17	many	TRBV5-5	TRBJ2-7	TGTGCCAGCAGCTCCAGGCCTGAAACTAGCGGGACCTACGAGCAGTACTTC	CASSSRPETSGTYEQYF
.	17	.	TRBV7-6	TRBJ2-1	TGTGCCAGCAGCTTAGAGGGACTTTCTCGCTCCTACAATGAGCAGTTCTTC	CASSLEGLSRSYNEQFF
.	16	many	TRBV5-1	TRBJ1-4	TGCGCCAGCAGCTTGGTCGGAGGACGGAATAATGAAAAACTGTTTTTT	CASSLVGGRNNEKLFF
.	14	many	TRBV25-1	TRBJ1-1	TGTGCCAGCAGTGAATGGGGGGTTAGCACTGAAGCTTTCTTT	CASSEWGVSTEAFF
.	18	.	TRBV4-1	TRBJ1-5	TGCGCCAGCAGCCAAGATCCGCCGGCATACCTTAGCAATCAGCCCCAGCATTTT	CASSQDPPAYLSNQPQHF
TRBD2	14	many	TRBV7-2	TRBJ2-7	TGTGCCAGCAGCTGGACTAGTACCCCCTACGAGCAGTACTTC	CASSWTSTPYEQYF
.	13	many	TRBV25-1	TRBJ2-5	TGTGCCAGCAGTGAACAGGGTTGGGAGACCCAGTACTTC	CASSEQGWETQYF
.	14	many	TRBV29-1	TRBJ2-7	TGCAGCGTCTCTTTATCACGGAGCTCCTACGAGCAGTACTTC	CSVSLSRSSYEQYF
TRBD2	17	many	TRBV4-1	TRBJ2-1	TGCGCCAGCAGCCGCAGATCGTTAGCGGGGGATAACAATGAGCAGTTCTTC	CASSRRSLAGDNNEQFF
.	14	many	TRBV24-1	TRBJ2-3	TGTGCCACCAGTGATTCGACCAGCGGCGTAGCGCAGTATTTT	CATSDSTSGVAQYF